This is a list of T cell receptor beta chains from one sample in a study of cytomegalovirus exposure and HLA in healthy donors. Profiled with immunoSEQ multiplex PCR; TCRdb holds only in-frame clones, not every one. The table has over 150,000 clones, approximately 79% seen once; the top ten hold roughly 1.6%. Material: PBMCs. The receptors here all came from a woman between 18 and 30 years old in good health and CMV-seronegative. The CDR3 runs from the conserved cysteine through the conserved F or W. Each record gives: CDR3 protein, CDR3 DNA, clone size, D gene, V gene, J gene. A D gene is named only where the DNA matches it firmly. A row's size may be missing; if present it is once, few, many or a size class.

CDR3 protein: CASSLDRFRDTEAFF
CDR3 DNA: TGCGCCAGCAGCTTGGACAGGTTTAGGGACACTGAAGCTTTCTTT
clone size: -
D gene: -
V gene: TRBV5-1
J gene: TRBJ1-1

CDR3 protein: CASSLAGPPKGTQYF
CDR3 DNA: TGTGCCAGCAGCTTAGCGGGGCCTCCGAAAGGGACCCAGTACTTC
clone size: -
D gene: -
V gene: TRBV7-9
J gene: TRBJ2-5

CDR3 protein: CSVEERESNEKLFF
CDR3 DNA: TGCAGCGTTGAAGAACGGGAATCTAATGAAAAACTGTTTTTT
clone size: few
D gene: -
V gene: TRBV29-1
J gene: TRBJ1-4

CDR3 protein: CASSLGGAGPQETQYF
CDR3 DNA: TGCGCCAGCAGCTTGGGGGGTGCGGGGCCTCAAGAGACCCAGTACTTC
clone size: once
D gene: -
V gene: TRBV5-1
J gene: TRBJ2-5

CDR3 protein: CASSPHPGTGVNSPLHF
CDR3 DNA: TGTGCCAGCAGCCCCCACCCCGGGACAGGGGTTAATTCACCCCTCCACTTT
clone size: -
D gene: TRBD1
V gene: TRBV9
J gene: TRBJ1-6

CDR3 protein: CASSLVTDRTDTQYF
CDR3 DNA: TGTGCCAGCAGTTTAGTAACAGATCGCACAGATACGCAGTATTTT
clone size: -
D gene: -
V gene: TRBV27
J gene: TRBJ2-3

CDR3 protein: CSVESRGDGLDEQYF
CDR3 DNA: TGCAGCGTTGAAAGCCGGGGGGACGGCTTAGACGAGCAGTACTTC
clone size: few
D gene: TRBD2
V gene: TRBV29-1
J gene: TRBJ2-7

CDR3 protein: CASSQFSTDPGYGYTF
CDR3 DNA: TGCGCCAGCAGCCAATTTTCTACGGATCCGGGCTATGGCTACACCTTC
clone size: -
D gene: -
V gene: TRBV4-1
J gene: TRBJ1-2

CDR3 protein: CARAAGVSSYNEQFF
CDR3 DNA: TGTGCCAGGGCAGCGGGTGTCAGCTCCTACAATGAGCAGTTCTTC
clone size: -
D gene: -
V gene: TRBV6-5
J gene: TRBJ2-1

CDR3 protein: CASSRDRRDTQYF
CDR3 DNA: TGTGCCAGCTCTCGGGACAGACGGGATACGCAGTATTTT
clone size: -
D gene: TRBD1
V gene: TRBV18
J gene: TRBJ2-3

CDR3 protein: CASSPGSYVDEQYF
CDR3 DNA: TGTGCCAGCAGTCCCGGGTCATATGTCGACGAGCAGTACTTC
clone size: -
D gene: -
V gene: TRBV28
J gene: TRBJ2-7

CDR3 protein: CASSSGQGGFF
CDR3 DNA: TGTGCCAGCAGTTCCGGACAGGGCGGTTTCTTT
clone size: -
D gene: TRBD1
V gene: TRBV27
J gene: TRBJ1-1